A single sample gave rise to the 20 T cell receptor beta chains below, sequenced in a study of blood T cell repertoires in COVID-19. Assay: immunoSEQ multiplex PCR; the TCRdb copy retains only in-frame clones and omits some. The data contain about 92,000 clones, approximately 85% of them singletons. Input material: peripheral blood. All receptors derive from a human donor in a cohort sampled during active COVID-19.

The rearrangement uses TRBV4-3 and TRBJ2-1, with 7 bases aligning to TRBD2. V lost 0 bases, J lost 3 bases, and 5 bases stayed unmatched. The CDR3 has 16 amino acids. The germline CDR1 and CDR2 sequences are LGHNA and YSLEER. The CDR3 nucleotides read TGCGCCAGCAGCCAAGAAGGCGGGAGTTTCTACAATGAGCAGTTCTTC. Its translation: CASSQEGGSFYNEQFF.

The rearrangement uses TRBV6-4 and TRBJ2-1; TRBD2 matches at 10 bases. This CDR3 region has 14 residues. Germline CDR1 is MRHNA and CDR2 is SNTAGT. J lost 7 bases, V lost 6 bases, and 6 bases had no gene match. CDR3: CASSRAGGENEQFF. CDR3 bases: TGTGCCAGCAGCCGAGCGGGAGGGGAAAATGAGCAGTTCTTC.

This sequence joins TRBV29-1 and TRBJ2-3; 10 bases map to TRBD2. V dropped 5 bases and J dropped 0; count of bases not matched to a gene: 5. CDR1 SQVTM and CDR2 ANQGSEA come from the germline V gene. The CDR3 sequence is 15 residues long. CDR3 sequence (DNA): TGCAGCGTTTCCCCTAGCGGGAGAAGCACAGATACGCAGTATTTT. Its translation: CSVSPSGRSTDTQYF.

The V and J genes are TRBV27 and TRBJ2-3, with D possibly being TRBD1 (5 bases). This CDR3 has 13 residues. The germline V gene encodes CDR1 MNHEY and CDR2 SMNVEV (reference sequence). V gave up 9 bases and J gave up 2 bases, with 12 bases separating them. The CDR3 region is CASSDIDTDTQYF. The CDR3 DNA is TGTGCCAGTTCGGACATCGACACAGATACGCAGTATTTT.

Turning to this clone: The junction shows a germline mismatch at one end, possibly a read error. This chain uses TRBV7-9 with TRBJ2-5; 7 bases map to TRBD2. The CDR3 covers 14 residues. Germline V gives CDR1 SEHNR, CDR2 FQNEAQ (reference sequence). The CDR3 coding sequence is TGTGCCAGCAGCCTAGCGGTCCGGCAAGAGACCCAGTACTTC. It yields the protein CASSLAVRQETQYF.

This sequence joins TRBV7-2 and TRBJ2-7; 11 bases line up with TRBD2. Germline lookup yields CDR1 SGHTA and CDR2 FQGNSA. V dropped 4 bases and J dropped 0; count of bases not matched to a gene: 14. The CDR3 has 19 residues. The CDR3 region has the DNA TGTGCCAGCAGCTATAGAGGGCTAGCGGGGGGCCTTAGCTCCTACGAGCAGTACTTC. It specifies CASSYRGLAGGLSSYEQYF.

The chain combines TRBV5-1 with TRBJ2-3; a weak D match, TRBD2 (5 bases). The germline gives CDR1 SGHRS, CDR2 YFSETQ. Trimming stripped 0 bases from V and 4 bases from J, with 9 bases between. The length of the CDR3 is 14 residues. The CDR3 DNA sequence: TGCGCCAGCAGCTTGGCCGGGATGGCAGATACGCAGTATTTT. Amino acids: CASSLAGMADTQYF. The whole variable domain, filled in from reference TRBV5-1 and TRBJ2-3, reads KAGVTQTPRYLIKTRGQQVTLSCSPISGHRSVSWYQQTPGQGLQFLFEYFSETQRNKGNFPGRFSGRQFSNSRSEMNVSTLELGDSALYLCASSLAGMADTQYFGPGTRLTVL.

This clone was observed a handful of times. The chain recombines TRBV19 with TRBJ2-7; possible D gene TRBD1, 6 bases. Germline CDR1 LNHDA, CDR2 SQIVND (reference sequence). V gave up 5 bases and J gave up 5 bases, with 16 bases separating them. The CDR3 totals 14 residues. CDR3: CASSEQGTVNEQYF. The CDR3 coding sequence is TGTGCCAGTAGTGAGCAGGGGACGGTTAACGAGCAGTACTTC.

The V call is TRBV29-1, the J call TRBJ2-3, with D possibly TRBD2 on 6 matching bases. The CDR3 length is 18 residues. Germline V gene lookup returns CDR1 SQVTM and CDR2 ANQGSEA. The germline V and J ends were trimmed by 4 bases and 0 bases, with 23 bases remaining between them. CDR3 in amino acids: CSVVGVGGAPSSTDTQYF. The CDR3 bases are TGCAGCGTTGTCGGCGTCGGCGGGGCGCCTTCTAGCACAGATACGCAGTATTTT.

The rearrangement uses TRBV27 and TRBJ1-2; 7 bases map to TRBD1. This CDR3 region has 15 residues. J gave up 5 bases and V 3 bases, and 9 bases lay outside the gene matches. Germline-derived CDR1 and CDR2 are MNHEY and SMNVEV (reference sequence). CDR3 sequence reads: CASSFRDSGTYGYTF. Written as DNA, the CDR3 is TGTGCCAGCAGTTTTCGGGACAGTGGAACGTATGGCTACACCTTC.

The V call is TRBV4-3, the J call TRBJ1-5; the D is unclear. V lost 0 bases and J 1 base, leaving 7 bases between the germline ends. Germline CDR1 and CDR2: LGHNA and YSLEER. This CDR3 is built from 15 residues. CDR3 nucleotides: TGCGCCAGCAGCCAAGACAGACTGAGCAATCAGCCCCAGCATTTT. Translating it yields CASSQDRLSNQPQHF.

This chain links TRBV27 with TRBJ2-5; D is perhaps TRBD2 (5 bases). Germline V CDR1 and CDR2: MNHEY, SMNVEV (reference sequence). The CDR3 extends over 13 amino acids. Trimming removed 6 bases at V and 4 bases at J, with 12 bases between. The CDR3 reads CASSPGVVETQYF. The DNA for the CDR3 is TGTGCCAGCAGCCCCGGGGTAGTAGAGACCCAGTACTTC.

The genes are TRBV7-6 and TRBJ2-5, with D maybe TRBD2 (6 bases). This CDR3 region has 14 residues. Germline V CDR1 and CDR2: SGHVS, FNYEAQ. Trimming removed 3 bases at V and 5 bases at J, with 13 bases between. The CDR3 protein is CASSFSGVRETQYF. Here the CDR3 DNA reads TGTGCCAGCAGCTTTTCGGGAGTACGGGAGACCCAGTACTTC. Together with reference TRBV7-6 and TRBJ2-5, the CDR3 gives the full variable domain: GAGVSQSPRYKVTKRGQDVALRCDPISGHVSLYWYRQALGQGPEFLTYFNYEAQQDKSGLPNDRFSAERPEGSISTLTIQRTEQRDSAMYRCASSFSGVRETQYFGPGTRLLVL.

The chain carries TRBV30 and TRBJ1-5; 9 bases line up with TRBD1. Germline trimming cut 2 bases from V and 3 bases from J; bases unmatched to any gene: 2. The germline V gene encodes CDR1 GTSNPN and CDR2 SVGIG (reference sequence). This CDR3 has 14 amino acids. The CDR3, as DNA: TGTGCCTGGAGTACAGGGGGCCTCAATCAGCCCCAGCATTTT. Translated: CAWSTGGLNQPQHF.

This clone was counted a single time. The rearrangement joins TRBV19 to TRBJ2-7, with D tentatively TRBD2 (6 bases). From germline, CDR1 is LNHDA and CDR2 SQIVND (reference sequence). Trimming pared 8 bases from V and 6 bases from J, leaving 17 bases between. The CDR3 extends over 13 amino acids. CDR3 sequence (DNA): TGTGCCAGTTCTGGCAGGAGGGGTGGCGAGCAGTACTTC. The encoded protein is CASSGRRGGEQYF. Variable domain in full (rest from reference TRBV19 and TRBJ2-7): DGGITQSPKYLFRKEGQNVTLSCEQNLNHDAMYWYRQDPGQGLRLIYYSQIVNDFQKGDIAEGYSVSREKKESFPLTVTSAQKNPTAFYLCASSGRRGGEQYFGPGTRLTVT.

The chain is built from TRBV5-1 and TRBJ2-3; 9 bases align to TRBD2. V lost 5 bases, J lost 0 bases, and 7 bases stayed unmatched. Germline V CDR1 and CDR2: SGHRS, YFSETQ. The CDR3 covers 16 residues. The CDR3 region is CASSLLAGQSTDTQYF. The CDR3 DNA sequence: TGCGCCAGCAGTCTTCTAGCGGGGCAGAGCACAGATACGCAGTATTTT.

This clone appeared once. The V and J genes are TRBV5-4 and TRBJ1-2; tentative D call: TRBD1 (5 bases). CDR1 SGHNT and CDR2 YYREEE come from the germline V gene (reference sequence). V was clipped by 5 bases and J by 6 bases, with 14 bases between them. The CDR3 covers 13 residues. For the CDR3, the DNA is TGTGCCAGCAGACTCTTGGGGGAGGATGGCTACACCTTC. Protein: CASRLLGEDGYTF.

This rearrangement joins TRBV9 to TRBJ2-3; no definite D call. V gave up 0 bases and J gave up 4 bases, with 15 bases separating them. The length of the CDR3 is 16 residues. Germline-derived CDR1 and CDR2 are SGDLS and YYNGEE. The CDR3 DNA sequence: TGTGCCAGCAGCGTAGGTTCCCCCCCGTCCCCAGATACGCAGTATTTT. This encodes CASSVGSPPSPDTQYF.

The chain combines TRBV6-2 or TRBV6-3 with TRBJ1-4; 8 bases align to TRBD1. Germline CDR1 MNHEY, CDR2 SVGEGT. V gave up 2 bases and J gave up 4 bases; unmatched junction bases: 3. The length of the CDR3 is 15 residues. CDR3 residues: CASSYGTGVNEKLFF. The CDR3, as DNA: TGTGCCAGCAGTTACGGGACAGGCGTTAATGAAAAACTGTTTTTT.

V is TRBV28 and J is TRBJ1-1; TRBD1 might be the D (6 bases). Germline V gene sequence: CDR1 MDHEN, CDR2 SYDVKM. The CDR3 contains 13 residues. Trimming stripped 4 bases from V and 6 bases from J, with 12 bases between. CDR3 DNA: TGTGCCAGCAGTTCCCCCAGGGGCCCTGAAGCTTTCTTT. Translating it yields CASSSPRGPEAFF.